Below, one T cell receptor beta chain is given with its context. Method: immunoSEQ multiplex PCR; TCRdb's copy keeps in-frame clones and lacks some. The sample carries 90,000 to 100,000 clones, around 83% recorded once. The data originate from a study of radiation and T cells in renal cell carcinoma. Germline V lookup: CDR1 LNHDA, CDR2 SQIVND (reference sequence). This CDR3 region has 16 residues. V was clipped by 2 bases and J by 0 bases, with 11 bases between them. Stated time point: blood 4 weeks post-SBRT, at nephrectomy. Noted treatment: 15 Gy SBRT to primary tumor, nephrectomy 4 weeks later. The specimen comprised blood, sampled from a patient whose treatment included radiotherapy and nephrectomy. The source is a man aged 55 to 70 with renal cell carcinoma. The gene calls are TRBV19 and TRBJ2-4; TRBD2 is a possible D gene (6 bases). CDR3 nucleotides: TGTGCCAGTAGTATATCTGGCGGGGTAGCCAAAAACATTCAGTACTTC. Translation: CASSISGGVAKNIQYF.